Each of the 26 T cell receptor beta chains below was sequenced from the same sample in a study of control samples from healthy donors and cancer patients. Assay: immunoSEQ multiplex PCR; the TCRdb copy retains only in-frame clones and omits some. The sample lists about 130,000 clones, 85% to 95% occurring once. Sequencing was performed on PBMCs. The source of these receptors is a man aged 50-60 years with head and neck cancer.

This clone was seen only once. V usage is TRBV12-5 and J usage is TRBJ1-1; D gene uncertain. The V end lost 6 bases, the J end lost 4 bases, and 9 bases lay between the germline ends. Looked up from germline, CDR1 is LGHNT and CDR2 is FRNRAP. CDR3 length: 12 amino acids. CDR3: CASGTRGTEAFF. The CDR3 DNA reads TGTGCTAGTGGAACACGGGGCACTGAAGCTTTCTTT.

This chain joins TRBV5-5 and TRBJ1-2; D unresolved. CDR3 length: 17 amino acids. Germline CDR1 and CDR2: SGHKS and YYEKEE (reference sequence). With 0 bases removed from V and 0 bases from J, the gap between germline ends came to 15 bases. The chain's CDR3 is CASSLGTEPTPNYGYTF. CDR3 DNA: TGTGCCAGCAGCTTGGGGACGGAACCGACACCTAACTATGGCTACACCTTC.

In nucleotides, the CDR3 is TGTGCCAGCAGTCCTTTTTACTCCCCAGGGGCGGGGGGCTACACCTTC. Translation gives CASSPFYSPGAGGYTF. The J gene is TRBJ1-2, the V gene TRBV27; D is possibly TRBD1 (6 bases). This CDR3 comprises 16 residues. Germline values: CDR1 MNHEY, CDR2 SMNVEV (reference sequence). V lost 5 bases and J lost 8, with 24 bases in between.

The V and J genes are TRBV13 and TRBJ2-7, with D perhaps given as TRBD1 or TRBD2 (6 bases each). The CDR3 is made up of 14 amino acids. Deletions cut 5 bases from V and 2 bases from J, with 13 bases between. Germline values: CDR1 PRHDT, CDR2 FYEKMQ (reference sequence). DNA for the CDR3: TGTGCCAGCAGCCCCGGGGGCAAGACCTACGAGCAGTACTTC. Its protein is CASSPGGKTYEQYF.

This clone occurred a few times. The chain recombines TRBV6-1 with TRBJ1-3, with TRBD1 matching over 8 bases. CDR3 length equals 15 residues. V shed 2 bases, J shed 4 bases, and the junction held 4 bases outside the gene matches. CDR1 is MNHNS and CDR2 is SASEGT in the germline V gene. CDR3 sequence: CASSEQGALGNTIYF. The CDR3 coding sequence is TGTGCCAGCAGTGAACAGGGGGCATTAGGAAACACCATATATTTT.

The chain is built from TRBV6-1 and TRBJ2-7; D ambiguous. The ends were cut back, 0 bases at V and 3 bases at J, with 12 bases in the middle. CDR1 is MNHNS and CDR2 is SASEGT in the germline V gene. The CDR3 length is 15 residues. CDR3 residues: CASSEALYGNYEQYF. In DNA form, the CDR3 reads TGTGCCAGCAGTGAAGCGCTTTATGGAAACTACGAGCAGTACTTC.

The rearrangement uses TRBV9 and TRBJ2-1, with D unclear. Germline CDR1 is SGDLS and CDR2 is YYNGEE. Trimming shortened V by 4 bases and J by 7 bases, and 9 bases separated the two germline ends. This CDR3 spans 12 amino acids. The CDR3 loop is CASSRLGNEQFF. The CDR3 DNA reads as TGTGCCAGCAGCCGACTTGGGAATGAGCAGTTCTTC.

V and J are TRBV6-2 or TRBV6-3 and TRBJ2-5; the match to TRBD2 covers 9 bases. This CDR3 contains 15 residues. CDR1 and CDR2 (germline): MNHEY, SVGEGT. Germline trimming cut 5 bases from V and 1 base from J; bases unmatched to any gene: 5. CDR3 protein: CASSLAGLLQETQYF. As DNA, the CDR3 is TGTGCCAGCAGTCTAGCGGGGCTACTCCAAGAGACCCAGTACTTC.

The rearrangement links TRBV3-1 (or the pseudogene TRBV3-2) to TRBJ2-5; D unresolved. CDR1 LGHDT and CDR2 YNNKEL come from the germline V gene (reference sequence). The CDR3 has 13 amino acids. The V end was cut by 7 bases, the J end by 7 bases, with 16 bases between. DNA of the CDR3: TGTGCCAGCACCCCAGGACCGAAGGTGACCCAGTACTTC. Protein product: CASTPGPKVTQYF.

The J gene is TRBJ2-5, the V gene TRBV30; D might be TRBD2 (6 bases). Between the trimmed V and J ends, which lost 3 bases and 0 bases, there was a span of 14 bases. Germline V lookup: CDR1 GTSNPN, CDR2 SVGIG (reference sequence). This CDR3 has 15 residues. CDR3: CAWSPGTSYQETQYF. As DNA, the CDR3 is TGTGCCTGGAGCCCCGGGACTTCGTACCAAGAGACCCAGTACTTC.

In this sample, this clone turned up once. V and J are TRBV7-6 and TRBJ2-1; no reliable D call. In germline, CDR1 is SGHVS, CDR2 FNYEAQ. The V end was cut by 1 base, the J end by 4 bases, with 11 bases between. The CDR3 covers 15 residues. The DNA of the CDR3 is TGTGCCAGCAGCTTAGGGTGGGGAACTTACAATGAGCAGTTCTTC. Translating gives CASSLGWGTYNEQFF.

The chain has TRBV15 and TRBJ2-5, with D hard to call. V lost 0 bases and J lost 4, with 15 bases in between. The CDR3 has 16 amino acids. Germline-derived CDR1 and CDR2 are LNHNV and YYDKDF (reference sequence). The CDR3 DNA reads as TGTGCCACCAGCAGAGATGGTCCGCAGCCCCGAGAGACCCAGTACTTC. Protein: CATSRDGPQPRETQYF. The full variable domain, completed using reference TRBV15 and TRBJ2-5, is DAMVIQNPRYQVTQFGKPVTLSCSQTLNHNVMYWYQQKSSQAPKLLFHYYDKDFNNEADTPDNFQSRRPNTSFCFLDIRSPGLGDTAMYLCATSRDGPQPRETQYFGPGTRLLVL.

This chain joins TRBV18 and TRBJ2-7; 9 nucleotides agree with TRBD1. Germline values: CDR1 KGHSH, CDR2 LQKENI. This CDR3 comprises 14 residues. The V segment lost 6 bases and the J segment 6 bases; nucleotides outside the gene matches: 9. The CDR3 coding sequence is TGTGCCAGCTCCGAGCAACGGGACAGGGCCGAGCAGTACTTC. This encodes CASSEQRDRAEQYF.

V and J are TRBV7-9 and TRBJ2-2, with D possibly being TRBD1 (5 bases). CDR1 is SEHNR, CDR2 FQNEAQ, per germline (reference sequence). With 5 bases removed from V and 1 base from J, the gap between germline ends came to 11 bases. CDR3 size: 15 residues. For the CDR3, the DNA is TGTGCCAGCAGCCATTGGGGCAAGAACACCGGGGAGCTGTTTTTT. Its translation: CASSHWGKNTGELFF.

CDR3 sequence reads: CASRVGSDTQYF. CDR3 bases: TGTGCCAGCAGGGTGGGTTCAGATACGCAGTATTTT. J is TRBJ2-3 and V is TRBV27; no firm D call. The germline V gene encodes CDR1 MNHEY and CDR2 SMNVEV (reference sequence). This CDR3 has 12 amino acids. Trimming shortened V by 6 bases and J by 4 bases, and 8 bases separated the two germline ends.

V usage is TRBV7-2 and J usage is TRBJ1-3; tentative D call: TRBD1 (6 bases). The V end was cut by 3 bases, the J end by 0 bases, with 6 bases between. Germline lookup yields CDR1 SGHTA and CDR2 FQGNSA. The CDR3 has 14 amino acids. The CDR3 here is CASSLDSSGNTIYF. CDR3 bases: TGTGCCAGCAGCTTGGACAGCTCTGGAAACACCATATATTTT.

This chain links TRBV6-5 with TRBJ1-1; TRBD1 matches at 7 bases. V was pared by 8 bases and J by 0 bases, with 6 bases of the junction left unmatched. Germline assignment: CDR1 MNHEY and CDR2 SVGAGI. The CDR3 runs 14 residues. The CDR3 loop is CASVWGQMNTEAFF. The CDR3 nucleotides are TGTGCCAGCGTGTGGGGACAGATGAACACTGAAGCTTTCTTT.

This sequence joins TRBV7-9 and TRBJ2-7, with D possibly TRBD1 on 5 matching bases. Trimming pared 3 bases from V and 3 bases from J, leaving 15 bases between. Germline values: CDR1 SEHNR, CDR2 FQNEAQ (reference sequence). CDR3 length: 15 residues. As DNA, the CDR3 is TGTGCCAGCAGCTTTTTGACAGATAATTACTACGAGCAGTACTTC. Protein sequence: CASSFLTDNYYEQYF. Using reference TRBV7-9 and TRBJ2-7 for the parts outside the CDR3, the full variable domain is DTGVSQNPRHKITKRGQNVTFRCDPISEHNRLYWYRQTLGQGPEFLTYFQNEAQLEKSRLLSDRFSAERPKGSFSTLEIQRTEQGDSAMYLCASSFLTDNYYEQYFGPGTRLTVT.

This CDR3 reads CASSLVQGGPGTEAFF. In DNA, the CDR3 is TGTGCCAGCAGCTTAGTCCAGGGGGGCCCGGGAACTGAAGCTTTCTTT. The J gene is TRBJ1-1, the V gene TRBV11-2; 7 positions agree with TRBD1. This CDR3 comprises 16 residues. CDR1 SGHAT and CDR2 FQNNGV come from the germline V gene. V shed 1 base and J 5 bases; nucleotides not matched to a gene: 10.

The genes are TRBV11-2 and TRBJ2-1; a weak D match, TRBD1 (6 bases). V lost 1 base, J lost 4 bases, and 20 bases lay in between. Germline V CDR1 and CDR2: SGHAT, FQNNGV. The CDR3 extends over 18 amino acids. CDR3 protein: CASSLVTYGRGAYNEQFF. The CDR3 nucleotides read TGTGCCAGCAGCTTAGTAACGTACGGCAGGGGAGCATACAATGAGCAGTTCTTC.

This clone has just one count. V is TRBV7-3 and J is TRBJ2-1; tentative D call: TRBD2 (6 bases). CDR1 SGHTA and CDR2 FQGTGA come from the germline V gene. Trimming cost V 5 bases and J 9 bases, with 20 bases left between them. The CDR3 length is 15 residues. CDR3 sequence reads: CASSPPPGGVSEQFF. In nucleotides, the CDR3 is TGTGCCAGCAGCCCCCCCCCGGGCGGGGTCAGTGAGCAGTTCTTC.

The J gene is TRBJ1-1, the V gene TRBV2; unclear D gene. V was shortened by 3 bases and J by 11 bases, with 13 bases between the two germline ends. The germline V gene encodes CDR1 SNHLY and CDR2 FYNNEI. The CDR3 length is 12 residues. The CDR3 region has the DNA TGTGCCAGCAGTGAGTGGATGGGCGCGGCTTTCTTT. Residues: CASSEWMGAAFF.

CDR3 sequence reads: CATRETGDYNEQFF. The CDR3 DNA reads TGTGCCACCAGAGAGACCGGAGACTACAATGAGCAGTTCTTC. The rearrangement joins TRBV10-3 to TRBJ2-1; D unclear. Trimming took off 10 bases at V and 3 bases at J, with 16 bases between the two ends. The CDR3 covers 14 residues. From germline, CDR1 is ENHRY and CDR2 SYGVKD.

The V and J genes are TRBV5-6 and TRBJ1-6; D ambiguous. The germline V gene has CDR1 SGHDT and CDR2 YYEEEE. Trimming took off 2 bases at V and 0 bases at J, with 15 bases between the two ends. The CDR3 is 18 amino acids. The CDR3 region has the DNA TGTGCCAGCAGCTTCGGTGTGGTGGCAAGCTCCTATAATTCACCCCTCCACTTT. Its protein is CASSFGVVASSYNSPLHF.

V and J are TRBV30 and TRBJ2-3; D may be TRBD1 or TRBD2 (5 bases each). V dropped 3 bases and J dropped 6 bases, with 10 bases sitting between them. CDR1 and CDR2 from the germline V gene are GTSNPN and SVGIG (reference sequence). This CDR3 is 12 amino acids long. CDR3 residues: CAWRGWGDTQYF. CDR3 sequence (DNA): TGTGCCTGGAGGGGTTGGGGGGATACGCAGTATTTT.

The gene calls are TRBV19 and TRBJ2-4, with TRBD2 as a possible D gene (6 bases). The CDR3 is 21 residues long. Germline-derived CDR1 and CDR2 are LNHDA and SQIVND (reference sequence). V gave up 0 bases and J gave up 0 bases, with 24 bases separating them. The CDR3 region has the DNA TGTGCCAGTAGTATAGATCCGTTGGAGGGTGCCCCATCAATAGCCAAAAACATTCAGTACTTC. Its protein product is CASSIDPLEGAPSIAKNIQYF.